The sequence of this T cell receptor (beta chain) was determined in a study of monozygotic twins with cystic fibrosis. Germline CDR1 is WSHSY and CDR2 is SAAADI. V was pared by 8 bases and J by 1 base, with 0 bases of the junction left unmatched. This CDR3 has 12 residues. Sequencing was performed with immunoSEQ multiplex PCR; in TCRdb, only in-frame clones are kept and a portion is missing. The sample records about 20,000 clones, 96% being singletons. As to this clone: Antigen unknown.

The study, taken as a whole, reports: Monozygotic CF twins shared more identical nucleotide clonotypes than unrelated patients. J usage was most co-twin-similar in 8 of 16 pairs, V in 13.

The TCR comes from a girl aged 2-9 years with cystic fibrosis. The sample comprised blood. The rearrangement uses TRBV10-2 and TRBJ1-1, with TRBD1 matching 8 bases. CDR3 coding DNA: TGCGCCAGCGGGACAGGGAACACTGAAGCTTTCTTT. It is translated as CASGTGNTEAFF.